These T cell receptor beta chains were read from a single sample in a study of blood T cell repertoires in COVID-19. Measured with immunoSEQ multiplex PCR; TCRdb has only the in-frame clones, and not every one. The sample includes roughly 400,000 clones, nearly 90% of them seen just once. The sequencing input was PBMCs or T cells enriched from blood (not recorded which). Receptors originate from a woman aged 18-29 years who had been exposed to COVID-19. Each CDR3 is given with its conserved first and last residue. Fields, in order: D gene, clone size, V gene, J gene, CDR3 DNA, CDR3 protein. A D gene is named only where the DNA matches it firmly. Clone size is not always given. Where it is, it says once, few, many or a class for expanded clones.

D: TRBD1; size: .; V: TRBV16; J: TRBJ1-2; DNA: TGTGCCAGCAGCCAATCTCGAGGACAGGAGAGTGGCTACACCTTC; CDR3: CASSQSRGQESGYTF
D: .; size: .; V: TRBV10-3; J: TRBJ1-5; DNA: TGTGCCATCAGTGAAGGCGGTAATCAGCCCCAGCATTTT; CDR3: CAISEGGNQPQHF
D: .; size: .; V: TRBV24-1; J: TRBJ1-5; DNA: TGTGCCACCAGTGATTCCCGTCTTCAGCCCCAGCATTTT; CDR3: CATSDSRLQPQHF
D: .; size: .; V: TRBV12-3/TRBV12-4; J: TRBJ2-2; DNA: TGTGCCAGCAGTTCGGGGACCGGGGAGCTGTTTTTT; CDR3: CASSSGTGELFF
D: TRBD1; size: .; V: TRBV11-2; J: TRBJ2-7; DNA: TGTGCCAGCAGCCGCATTTCGGGACAGGGTTTTTACGAGCAGTACTTC; CDR3: CASSRISGQGFYEQYF
D: TRBD1; size: .; V: TRBV4-1; J: TRBJ1-4; DNA: TGCGCCAGCAGCCAATTACAGGGGACGGGAGAAAAACTGTTTTTT; CDR3: CASSQLQGTGEKLFF
D: TRBD2; size: .; V: TRBV25-1; J: TRBJ2-1; DNA: TGTGCCAGCAGTGTTAGCGGGACATACAATGAGCAGTTCTTC; CDR3: CASSVSGTYNEQFF
D: .; size: .; V: TRBV7-2; J: TRBJ1-2; DNA: TGTGCCAGCAGCAAAGACAAAGACTATGGCTACACCTTC; CDR3: CASSKDKDYGYTF
D: TRBD1; size: .; V: TRBV30; J: TRBJ1-1; DNA: TGTGCCTGGGGACAGGCCGAGAACACTGAAGCTTTCTTT; CDR3: CAWGQAENTEAFF
D: TRBD1; size: .; V: TRBV6-1; J: TRBJ1-5; DNA: TGTGCCAGCAGTGAATCCCGGGACAGGGGAAGGGACCAGCCCCAGCATTTT; CDR3: CASSESRDRGRDQPQHF
D: TRBD1; size: .; V: TRBV5-1; J: TRBJ2-5; DNA: TGCGCCAGCAGCTGGGACAGGGAGACCCAGTACTTC; CDR3: CASSWDRETQYF
D: .; size: .; V: TRBV4-2; J: TRBJ2-3; DNA: TGTGCCAGCAGCCAAGAGTCAGGAGGGGGGGCAGATACGCAGTATTTT; CDR3: CASSQESGGGADTQYF
D: .; size: few; V: TRBV6-5; J: TRBJ1-2; DNA: TGTGCCAGCAGTTACTCATCGGACAGCACCTATGGCTACACCTTC; CDR3: CASSYSSDSTYGYTF
D: .; size: .; V: TRBV4-1; J: TRBJ1-6; DNA: TGCGCCAGCAGCCAAGAACAGGCCGATAATTCACCCCTCCACTTT; CDR3: CASSQEQADNSPLHF
D: TRBD1; size: .; V: TRBV5-1; J: TRBJ2-1; DNA: TGCGCCAGCAGCTTGCCCGGACAGGGAAGGACAACAGAATTCTTC; CDR3: CASSLPGQGRTTEFF
D: .; size: .; V: TRBV11-2; J: TRBJ2-5; DNA: TGTGCCAGCAGCTTAGACAGGGGTTTAGAGACCCAGTACTTC; CDR3: CASSLDRGLETQYF
D: TRBD1; size: .; V: TRBV14; J: TRBJ1-6; DNA: TGTGCCAGCAGCCAAGATTATAGTGGACAGGATTCACCCCTCCACTTT; CDR3: CASSQDYSGQDSPLHF
D: .; size: .; V: TRBV18; J: TRBJ1-1; DNA: TGTGCCAGCTCTCCAGACAGAATGAACACTGAAGCTTTCTTT; CDR3: CASSPDRMNTEAFF
D: TRBD1; size: .; V: TRBV28; J: TRBJ2-3; DNA: TGTGCCAGCAGCCCAACAGGGGGCACAGATACGCAGTATTTT; CDR3: CASSPTGGTDTQYF
D: TRBD2; size: .; V: TRBV28; J: TRBJ2-7; DNA: TGTGCCAGCAGACTAGCCGGGACACCGACTAGCGACTCCTACGAGCAGTACTTC; CDR3: CASRLAGTPTSDSYEQYF
D: .; size: .; V: TRBV30; J: TRBJ2-1; DNA: TGTGCCTGGAACCACAAAACGGGTCGCTACAATGAGCAGTTCTTC; CDR3: CAWNHKTGRYNEQFF
D: .; size: once; V: TRBV5-6; J: TRBJ2-2; DNA: TGTGCCAGCAGCTTAAGCGTAAACACCGGGGAGCTGTTTTTT; CDR3: CASSLSVNTGELFF
D: TRBD1; size: .; V: TRBV5-1; J: TRBJ2-1; DNA: TGCGCCAGCAGCTCCACCTGGACAGGGTTCAATGAGCAGTTCTTC; CDR3: CASSSTWTGFNEQFF
D: TRBD1; size: .; V: TRBV18; J: TRBJ2-3; DNA: TGTGCCAGCTTCCCCGGACAGGTCACAGATACGCAGTATTTT; CDR3: CASFPGQVTDTQYF
D: .; size: .; V: TRBV7-2; J: TRBJ1-3; DNA: TGTGCCAGCAGCTTAGATAGCGTCAGAGGAAACACCATATATTTT; CDR3: CASSLDSVRGNTIYF
D: .; size: once; V: TRBV16; J: TRBJ1-1; DNA: TGTGCCAGCAGCCAATCTGTTGGGCCAGAAAAAGCTTTCTTT; CDR3: CASSQSVGPEKAFF
D: .; size: .; V: TRBV28; J: TRBJ2-1; DNA: TGTGCCAGCATTTCCCGGGAGCGATACAATGAGCAGTTCTTC; CDR3: CASISRERYNEQFF
D: .; size: .; V: TRBV7-3; J: TRBJ2-1; DNA: TGTGCCAGCAGCTATACACCTTCCACCCTCAATGAGCAGTTCTTC; CDR3: CASSYTPSTLNEQFF
D: .; size: few; V: TRBV5-5; J: TRBJ1-1; DNA: TGTGCCAGCAGCTTATTAACCGGGGTGCGGGACACTGAAGCTTTCTTT; CDR3: CASSLLTGVRDTEAFF
D: .; size: .; V: TRBV27; J: TRBJ1-5; DNA: TGTGCCAGCAGTCCAACCCCATTAGGGAGGGTGCCCCAGCATTTT; CDR3: CASSPTPLGRVPQHF
D: .; size: .; V: TRBV28; J: TRBJ1-4; DNA: TGTGCCAGCAGTTTCGCAGGGCCTAATGAAAAACTGTTTTTT; CDR3: CASSFAGPNEKLFF
D: .; size: .; V: TRBV5-1; J: TRBJ1-1; DNA: TGCGCCAGCAGCTTGGTAGAAGGGGGAAAAGCTTTCTTT; CDR3: CASSLVEGGKAFF
D: .; size: .; V: TRBV6-5; J: TRBJ2-3; DNA: TGTGCCAGCACGACGGGGCCTAGAGGGGGAGATACGCAGTATTTT; CDR3: CASTTGPRGGDTQYF
D: TRBD2; size: .; V: TRBV11-1; J: TRBJ2-2; DNA: TGTGCCAGCAGCTTAACATGGCGGCGGGAGGCCGGGGAGCTGTTTTTT; CDR3: CASSLTWRREAGELFF
D: .; size: .; V: TRBV6-1; J: TRBJ2-5; DNA: TGTGCCAGCAATCTCATAGCGGAAGAGACCCAGTACTTC; CDR3: CASNLIAEETQYF
D: TRBD1; size: few; V: TRBV5-1; J: TRBJ1-4; DNA: TGCGCCAGCAGCTCCGGGACAGGGAATGAAAAACTGTTTTTT; CDR3: CASSSGTGNEKLFF
D: .; size: .; V: TRBV6-5; J: TRBJ1-5; DNA: TGTGCCGGCCTGGGGCCAAGGGGTCAGCCCCAGCATTTT; CDR3: CAGLGPRGQPQHF
D: TRBD1; size: .; V: TRBV9; J: TRBJ2-7; DNA: TGTGCCAGCAGCGTGGACAGGAGCGGCTACGAGCAGTACTTC; CDR3: CASSVDRSGYEQYF
D: .; size: .; V: TRBV7-9; J: TRBJ2-1; DNA: TGTGCCAGCAGCTTACTAGTAAGCTCCTACAATGAGCAGTTCTTC; CDR3: CASSLLVSSYNEQFF
D: .; size: .; V: TRBV19; J: TRBJ2-3; DNA: TGTGCCAGTAGTCCCACGAACGGGGGGCCTACAGATACGCAGTATTTT; CDR3: CASSPTNGGPTDTQYF
D: .; size: .; V: TRBV11-3; J: TRBJ2-1; DNA: TGTGCCAGCAGCTTAGCTGTCTACAATGAGCAGTTCTTC; CDR3: CASSLAVYNEQFF
D: TRBD2; size: .; V: TRBV4-2; J: TRBJ2-3; DNA: TGTGCCAGCAGCCAAGACGGGACTAGAGGCACAGATACGCAGTATTTT; CDR3: CASSQDGTRGTDTQYF
D: .; size: .; V: TRBV27; J: TRBJ2-3; DNA: TGTGCCAGCAGCCACATCCGGGGGTGGACAGATACGCAGTATTTT; CDR3: CASSHIRGWTDTQYF
D: .; size: .; V: TRBV28; J: TRBJ1-5; DNA: TGTGCCAGCAATTTGGTGGGCCAGCCCCAGCATTTT; CDR3: CASNLVGQPQHF
D: TRBD1; size: .; V: TRBV19; J: TRBJ1-5; DNA: TGTGCCAGTAGTATCTTGTCAGGGGGCGGTCAGCCCCAGCATTTT; CDR3: CASSILSGGGQPQHF